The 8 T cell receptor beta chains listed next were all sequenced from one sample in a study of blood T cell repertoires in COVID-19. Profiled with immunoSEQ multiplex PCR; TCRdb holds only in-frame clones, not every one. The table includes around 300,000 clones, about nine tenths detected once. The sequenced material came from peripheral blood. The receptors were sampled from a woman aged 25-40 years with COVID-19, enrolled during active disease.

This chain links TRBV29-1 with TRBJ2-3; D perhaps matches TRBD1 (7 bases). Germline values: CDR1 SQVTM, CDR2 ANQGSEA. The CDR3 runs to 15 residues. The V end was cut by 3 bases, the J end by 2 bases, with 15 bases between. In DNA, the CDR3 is TGCAGCGTTGATGGGGGCGGGACAGCCACAGATACGCAGTATTTT. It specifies CSVDGGGTATDTQYF.

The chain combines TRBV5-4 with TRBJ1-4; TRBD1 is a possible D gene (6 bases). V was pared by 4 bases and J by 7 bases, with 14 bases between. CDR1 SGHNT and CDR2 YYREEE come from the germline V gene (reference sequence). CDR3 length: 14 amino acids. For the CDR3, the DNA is TGTGCCAGCAGCCTGGGGACAAATCCTGAAAAACTGTTTTTT. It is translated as CASSLGTNPEKLFF.

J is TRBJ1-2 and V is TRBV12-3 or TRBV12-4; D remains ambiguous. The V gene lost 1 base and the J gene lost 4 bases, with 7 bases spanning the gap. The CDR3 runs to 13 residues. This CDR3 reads CASSLVSFYGYTF. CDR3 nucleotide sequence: TGTGCCAGCAGTTTAGTCAGTTTCTATGGCTACACCTTC.

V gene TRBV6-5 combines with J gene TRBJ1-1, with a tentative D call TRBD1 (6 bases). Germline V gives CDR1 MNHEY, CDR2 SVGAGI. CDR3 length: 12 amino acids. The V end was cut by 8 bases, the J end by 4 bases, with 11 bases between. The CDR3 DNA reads TGTGCCAGCTTTTTGGGGGCCACTGAAGCTTTCTTT. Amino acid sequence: CASFLGATEAFF.

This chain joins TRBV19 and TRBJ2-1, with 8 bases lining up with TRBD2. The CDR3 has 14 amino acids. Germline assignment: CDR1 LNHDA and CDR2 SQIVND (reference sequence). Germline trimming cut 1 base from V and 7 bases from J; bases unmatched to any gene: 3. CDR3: CASSIVAGGNEQFF. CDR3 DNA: TGTGCCAGTAGTATAGTTGCGGGGGGAAATGAGCAGTTCTTC.

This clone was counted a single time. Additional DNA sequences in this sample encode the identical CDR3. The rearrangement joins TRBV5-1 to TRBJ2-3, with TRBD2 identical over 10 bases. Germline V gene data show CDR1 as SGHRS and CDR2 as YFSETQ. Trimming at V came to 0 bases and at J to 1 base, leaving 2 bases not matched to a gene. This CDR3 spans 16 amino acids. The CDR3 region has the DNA TGCGCCAGCAGCTTGGGGCTAGCGGGGGGCACAGATACGCAGTATTTT. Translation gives CASSLGLAGGTDTQYF.

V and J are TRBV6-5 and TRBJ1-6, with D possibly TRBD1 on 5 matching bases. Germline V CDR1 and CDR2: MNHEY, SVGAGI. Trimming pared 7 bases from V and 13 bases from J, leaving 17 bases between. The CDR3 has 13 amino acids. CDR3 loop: CASTTGEISPLHF. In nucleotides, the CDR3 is TGTGCCAGCACCACAGGAGAAATATCTCCCCTCCACTTT.

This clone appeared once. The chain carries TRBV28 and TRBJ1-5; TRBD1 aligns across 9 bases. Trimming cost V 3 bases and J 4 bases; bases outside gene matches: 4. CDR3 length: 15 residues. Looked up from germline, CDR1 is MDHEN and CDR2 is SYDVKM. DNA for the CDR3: TGTGCCAGCAGTTTGACCGGACAGGGGAATCAGCCCCAGCATTTT. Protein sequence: CASSLTGQGNQPQHF.